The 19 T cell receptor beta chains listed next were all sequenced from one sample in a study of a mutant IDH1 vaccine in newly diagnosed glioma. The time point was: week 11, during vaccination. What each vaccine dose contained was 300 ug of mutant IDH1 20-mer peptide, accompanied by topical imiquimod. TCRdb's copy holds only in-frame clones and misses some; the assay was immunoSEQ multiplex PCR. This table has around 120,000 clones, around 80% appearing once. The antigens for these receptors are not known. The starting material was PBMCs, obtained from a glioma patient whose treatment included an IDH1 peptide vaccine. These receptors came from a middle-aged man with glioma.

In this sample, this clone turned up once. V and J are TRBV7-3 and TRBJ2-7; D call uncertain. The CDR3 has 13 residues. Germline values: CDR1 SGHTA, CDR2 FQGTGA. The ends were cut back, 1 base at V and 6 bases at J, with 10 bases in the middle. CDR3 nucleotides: TGTGCCAGCAGCTTAAATGGGCAAGGCGAGCAGTACTTC. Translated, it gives CASSLNGQGEQYF.

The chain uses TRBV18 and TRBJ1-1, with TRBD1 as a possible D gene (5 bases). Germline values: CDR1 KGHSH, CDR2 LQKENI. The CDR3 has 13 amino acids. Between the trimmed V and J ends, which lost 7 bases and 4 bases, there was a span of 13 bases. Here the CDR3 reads CASLEEGTTEAFF. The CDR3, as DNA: TGTGCCAGCTTAGAGGAGGGGACCACTGAAGCTTTCTTT.

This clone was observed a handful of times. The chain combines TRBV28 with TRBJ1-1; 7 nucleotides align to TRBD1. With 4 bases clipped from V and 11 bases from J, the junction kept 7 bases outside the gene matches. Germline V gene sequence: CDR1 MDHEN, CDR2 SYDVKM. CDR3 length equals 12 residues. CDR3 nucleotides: TGTGCCAGCAGTTCCTATGACAGGGTTGCTTTCTTT. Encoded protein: CASSSYDRVAFF.

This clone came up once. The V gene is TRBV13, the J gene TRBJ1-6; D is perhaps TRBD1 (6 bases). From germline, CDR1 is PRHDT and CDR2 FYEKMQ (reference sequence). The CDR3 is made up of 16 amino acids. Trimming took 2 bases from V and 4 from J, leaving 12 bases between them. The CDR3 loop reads CASSLTGSRYNSPLHF. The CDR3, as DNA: TGTGCCAGCAGCTTAACAGGGAGTAGATATAATTCACCCCTCCACTTT.

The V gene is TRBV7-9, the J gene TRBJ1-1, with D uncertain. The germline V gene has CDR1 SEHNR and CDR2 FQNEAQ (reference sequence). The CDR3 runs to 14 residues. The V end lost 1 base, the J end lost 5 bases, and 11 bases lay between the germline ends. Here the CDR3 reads CASSLVTRKTEAFF. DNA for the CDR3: TGTGCCAGCAGCTTAGTGACACGTAAAACTGAAGCTTTCTTT.

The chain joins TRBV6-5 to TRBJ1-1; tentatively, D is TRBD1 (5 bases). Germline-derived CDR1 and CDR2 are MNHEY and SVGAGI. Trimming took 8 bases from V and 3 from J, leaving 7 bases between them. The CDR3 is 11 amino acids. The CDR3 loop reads CASGGDTEAFF. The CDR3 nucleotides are TGTGCCAGCGGGGGGGACACTGAAGCTTTCTTT.

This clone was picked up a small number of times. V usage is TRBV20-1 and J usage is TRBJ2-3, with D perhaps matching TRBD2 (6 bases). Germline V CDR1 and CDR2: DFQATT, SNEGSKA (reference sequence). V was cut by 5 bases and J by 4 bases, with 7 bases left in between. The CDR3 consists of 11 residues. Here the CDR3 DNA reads TGCAGTGCTTCGGGAGCAGATACGCAGTATTTT. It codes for CSASGADTQYF.

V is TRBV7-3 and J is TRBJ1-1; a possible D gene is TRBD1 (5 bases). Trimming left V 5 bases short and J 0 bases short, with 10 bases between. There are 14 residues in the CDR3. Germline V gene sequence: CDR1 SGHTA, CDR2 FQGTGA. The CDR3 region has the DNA TGTGCCAGCAGCCCGCGGGGCATGAACACTGAAGCTTTCTTT. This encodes CASSPRGMNTEAFF.

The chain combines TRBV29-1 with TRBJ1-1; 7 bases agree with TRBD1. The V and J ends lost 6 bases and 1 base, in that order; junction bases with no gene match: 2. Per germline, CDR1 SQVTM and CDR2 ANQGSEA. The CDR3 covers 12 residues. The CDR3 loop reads CSVGQPNTEAFF. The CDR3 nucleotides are TGCAGCGTGGGACAGCCGAACACTGAAGCTTTCTTT.

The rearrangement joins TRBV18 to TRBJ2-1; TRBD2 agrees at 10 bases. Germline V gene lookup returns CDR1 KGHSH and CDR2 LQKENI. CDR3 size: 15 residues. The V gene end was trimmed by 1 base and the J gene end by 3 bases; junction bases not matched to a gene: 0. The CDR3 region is CASSPLAGGYNEQFF. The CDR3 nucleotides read TGTGCCAGCTCACCACTAGCGGGGGGCTACAATGAGCAGTTCTTC.

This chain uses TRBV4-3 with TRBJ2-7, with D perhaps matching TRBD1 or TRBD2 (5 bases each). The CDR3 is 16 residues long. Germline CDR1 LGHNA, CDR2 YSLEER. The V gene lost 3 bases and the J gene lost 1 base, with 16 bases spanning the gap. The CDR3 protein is CASSHDLGTVSYEQYF. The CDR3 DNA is TGCGCCAGCAGCCATGATTTGGGGACGGTATCCTACGAGCAGTACTTC.

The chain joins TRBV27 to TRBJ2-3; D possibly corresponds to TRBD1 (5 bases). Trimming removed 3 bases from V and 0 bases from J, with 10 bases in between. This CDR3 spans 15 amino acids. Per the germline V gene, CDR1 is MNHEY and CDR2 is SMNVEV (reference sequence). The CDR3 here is CASSFVGASTDTQYF. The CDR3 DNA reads TGTGCCAGCAGTTTTGTAGGGGCAAGCACAGATACGCAGTATTTT.

The DNA for the CDR3 is TGTGCCAGCAGCAACCCCGGGGAGACCCAGTACTTC. Amino acids: CASSNPGETQYF. The chain has TRBV7-3 and TRBJ2-5; no definite D call. This CDR3 has 12 amino acids. Germline assignment: CDR1 SGHTA and CDR2 FQGTGA. The V end lost 5 bases, the J end lost 5 bases, and 9 bases lay between the germline ends.

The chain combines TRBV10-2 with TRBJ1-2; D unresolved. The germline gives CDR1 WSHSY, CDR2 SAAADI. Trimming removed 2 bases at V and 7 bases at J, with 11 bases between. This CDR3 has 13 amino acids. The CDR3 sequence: CASSEGRVGGYTF. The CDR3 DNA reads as TGCGCCAGCAGTGAGGGGCGGGTCGGTGGCTACACCTTC.

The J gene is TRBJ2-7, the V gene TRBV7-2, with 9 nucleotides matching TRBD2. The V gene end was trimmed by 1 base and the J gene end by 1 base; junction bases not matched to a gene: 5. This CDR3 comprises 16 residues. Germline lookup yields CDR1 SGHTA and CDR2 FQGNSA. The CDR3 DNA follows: TGTGCCAGCAGCTTAGTCACGACTAGCGGTTCCTACGAGCAGTACTTC. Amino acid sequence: CASSLVTTSGSYEQYF.

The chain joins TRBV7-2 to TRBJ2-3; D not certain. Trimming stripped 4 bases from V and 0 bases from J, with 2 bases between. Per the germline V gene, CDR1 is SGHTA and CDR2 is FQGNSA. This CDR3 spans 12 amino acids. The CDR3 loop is CASSYSTDTQYF. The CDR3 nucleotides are TGTGCCAGCAGCTATAGCACAGATACGCAGTATTTT. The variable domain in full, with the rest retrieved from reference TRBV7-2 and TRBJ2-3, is GAGVSQSPSNKVTEKGKDVELRCDPISGHTALYWYRQSLGQGLEFLIYFQGNSAPDKSGLPSDRFSAERTGGSVSTLTIQRTQQEDSAVYLCASSYSTDTQYFGPGTRLTVL.

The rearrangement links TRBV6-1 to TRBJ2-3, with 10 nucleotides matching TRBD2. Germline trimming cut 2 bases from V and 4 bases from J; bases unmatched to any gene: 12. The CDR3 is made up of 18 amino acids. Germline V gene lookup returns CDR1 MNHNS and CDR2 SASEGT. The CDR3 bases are TGTGCCAGCAGTGAACGACCACCGCTAGCGGGAGTCTCAGATACGCAGTATTTT. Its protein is CASSERPPLAGVSDTQYF.

The CDR3 DNA reads as TGTGCCAGCAGCTTAGGCCCAGGGAGTCCCTACGAGCAGTACTTC. As protein: CASSLGPGSPYEQYF. The genes are TRBV7-2 and TRBJ2-7, with D perhaps assigned TRBD1 or TRBD2 (5 bases each). V lost 1 base and J lost 2, with 12 bases in between. CDR1 and CDR2 from the germline V gene are SGHTA and FQGNSA. The CDR3 is 15 residues long.

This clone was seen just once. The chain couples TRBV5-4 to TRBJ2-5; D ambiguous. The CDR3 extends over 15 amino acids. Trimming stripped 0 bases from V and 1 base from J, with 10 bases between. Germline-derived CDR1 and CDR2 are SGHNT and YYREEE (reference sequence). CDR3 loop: CASSLDRRTQETQYF. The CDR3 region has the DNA TGTGCCAGCAGCTTGGACCGGAGAACCCAAGAGACCCAGTACTTC.